The text below deals with one TCR beta chain. Its antigen is unknown. The source of the sample is a study of shared clonotypes between healthy human individuals. Findings of the study overall: Sequencing depth was predicted to influence how clonotypes are shared among donors. Memory subsets had estimated richness that was generally smaller than that of naive subsets.

Generated by immunoSEQ multiplex PCR, the TCRdb table keeps only in-frame clones and is missing some. Here the sample spans 2 million to 3 million clones, 80% to 95% being singletons. The CDR3 spans 14 residues. Germline CDR1 is KGHSH and CDR2 is LQKENI. V lost 5 bases to trimming and J lost 6 bases, with 14 bases between them. Sample: naive CD4+ T cells from PBMCs. The subset denotes: CD45RA+ positively selected. The sequence was obtained from a man between 18 and 29 years old in good health. Some clones in this sample may be carry-over from other donors' samples. The chain joins TRBV18 to TRBJ1-5; possible D gene TRBD1, 5 bases. As DNA, the CDR3 is TGTGCCAGCTCAGTTGGGGGATTGGGTCAGCCCCAGCATTTT. Encoded protein: CASSVGGLGQPQHF.